These 20 T cell receptor beta chains came from one sample sequenced in a study of vaccination and CD4 T cells after COVID-19. An Oncomine TCR Beta short-read assay was used to sequence the DNA from cultured CD4+ T cells. Each CDR3 protein is one row after TCRdb ran MiXCR on the PCR reads. In the table there are under 25,000 distinct CDR3 sequences, about half of which are singletons. Indicated treatment: roughly 11-day PBMC culture with coronavirus spike peptide pools or control peptides (ViraFEST assay). Their antigens remain unidentified. The sequencing sample was made of cultured CD4+ T cells from blood. These receptors were obtained from a human donor with COVID-19.

V usage is TRBV7-2 and J usage is TRBJ2-3, with 15 bases that match TRBD2. Per the germline V gene, CDR1 is SGHTA and CDR2 is FQGNSA. Trimming cost V 4 bases and J 4 bases; bases outside gene matches: 3. The CDR3 contains 16 residues. The DNA of the CDR3 is TGTGCCAGCAGCTGGACTAGCGGGGGGGTGGCAGATACGCAGTATTTT. It yields the protein CASSWTSGGVADTQYF.

This clonotype has just a few counts. As DNA, the CDR3 is TGCAGTGCTAGAGACGTTCAGGGAGTGAGGACAGGGGGAACTGAAGCTTTCTTT. This encodes CSARDVQGVRTGGTEAFF. V and J are TRBV20-1 and TRBJ1-1, with 10 positions matching TRBD1. J was trimmed by 5 bases and V by 0 bases; bases with no gene match: 15. CDR1 and CDR2 from the germline V gene are DFQATT and SNEGSKA (reference sequence). CDR3 length: 18 amino acids.

V and J are TRBV7-6 and TRBJ2-5; a possible D gene is TRBD1 (6 bases). Germline V gene data show CDR1 as SGHVS and CDR2 as FNYEAQ. This CDR3 is 15 amino acids long. Between the trimmed V and J ends, which lost 5 bases and 2 bases, there was a span of 15 bases. The CDR3 reads CASSPTWTEQETQYF. For the CDR3, the DNA is TGTGCCAGCAGCCCTACCTGGACAGAACAAGAGACCCAGTACTTC.

The chain joins TRBV6-1 to TRBJ2-1; maybe TRBD2 (5 bases). V lost 7 bases, J lost 10 bases, and 14 bases lay in between. Germline V gives CDR1 MNHNS, CDR2 SASEGT. CDR3 length equals 12 residues. DNA for the CDR3: TGTGCCAGCATATCCAGCGGTAGAGAGCAGTTCTTC. Its translation is CASISSGREQFF.

The chain joins TRBV2 to TRBJ2-7; TRBD2 aligns across 12 bases. The junction had 7 bases not matched to a gene; V was cut back by 8 bases and J by 5 bases. Germline V CDR1 and CDR2: SNHLY, FYNNEI. The CDR3 spans 14 residues. The CDR3 DNA reads TGTGCCAGCCGTGCTAGCGGGGGGGCCCACGAGCAGTACTTC. It yields the protein CASRASGGAHEQYF.

This clonotype has a handful of counts. The chain joins TRBV2 to TRBJ2-7; 7 bases line up with TRBD1. Germline CDR1 is SNHLY and CDR2 is FYNNEI. The V and J ends lost 6 bases and 0 bases, in that order; junction bases with no gene match: 5. The CDR3 has 14 residues. The DNA for the CDR3 is TGTGCCAGCAGGGCGACAGGGATCTCCTACGAGCAGTACTTC. It is translated as CASRATGISYEQYF. Full variable domain (outside the CDR3, taken from reference TRBV2 and TRBJ2-7): EPEVTQTPSHQVTQMGQEVILRCVPISNHLYFYWYRQILGQKVEFLVSFYNNEISEKSEIFDDQFSVERPDGSNFTLKIRSTKLEDSAMYFCASRATGISYEQYFGPGTRLTVT.

A remark on this clonotype: At one end, the junction sequence differs from germline, possibly due to a read error. V usage is TRBV7-9 and J usage is TRBJ2-7; D is perhaps TRBD2 (5 bases). The germline V gene encodes CDR1 SEHNR and CDR2 FQNEAQ (reference sequence). The CDR3 is made up of 12 amino acids. CDR3 sequence (DNA): TGCGCCAGCAGCCGCCCCGGGGACGAGCAGTACTTC. It encodes CASSRPGDEQYF.

This chain connects TRBV5-1 to TRBJ2-3; TRBD2 might be the D (5 bases). Germline V gene data show CDR1 as SGHRS and CDR2 as YFSETQ. The CDR3 contains 15 residues. The V gene lost 0 bases and the J gene lost 2 bases, with 10 bases spanning the gap. CDR3 bases: TGCGCCAGCAGCTTGGTGAGAGGGCCCACAGATACGCAGTATTTT. Translating it yields CASSLVRGPTDTQYF. Supplemented by reference TRBV5-1 and TRBJ2-3, the full variable domain reads KAGVTQTPRYLIKTRGQQVTLSCSPISGHRSVSWYQQTPGQGLQFLFEYFSETQRNKGNFPGRFSGRQFSNSRSEMNVSTLELGDSALYLCASSLVRGPTDTQYFGPGTRLTVL.

The V gene is TRBV2, the J gene TRBJ1-2; no firm D call. Per the germline V gene, CDR1 is SNHLY and CDR2 is FYNNEI. Trimming took 4 bases from V and 4 from J, leaving 7 bases between them. The CDR3 is 12 amino acids. The CDR3 spells CASSASSYGYTF. CDR3 in DNA: TGTGCCAGCAGTGCGAGTTCCTATGGCTACACCTTC.

The genes are TRBV2 and TRBJ1-2; 7 bases agree with TRBD1. CDR1 is SNHLY, CDR2 FYNNEI, per germline. J lost 7 bases, V lost 7 bases, and 27 bases had no gene match. The CDR3 loop spans 19 amino acids. CDR3 loop: CASKSDRDSETIVGPGYTF. In DNA, the CDR3 is TGTGCCAGCAAGTCTGATCGGGACAGCGAAACAATAGTTGGTCCTGGCTACACCTTC.

The chain recombines TRBV12-3 or TRBV12-4 with TRBJ1-5; a possible D gene is TRBD1 (6 bases). The ends were cut back, 1 base at V and 2 bases at J, with 12 bases in the middle. This CDR3 is built from 16 residues. CDR3 coding DNA: TGTGCCAGCAGTTTAGGCGGCAGGGGTGGCAATCAGCCCCAGCATTTT. Translating gives CASSLGGRGGNQPQHF.

CDR3 DNA sequence: TGTGCCAGCAGTTTAAGGAGGGGCTACACCTTC. This codes for CASSLRRGYTF. The chain links TRBV12-3 or TRBV12-4 to TRBJ1-2; D is unresolved. Trimming left V 2 bases short and J 8 bases short, with 6 bases between. The CDR3 consists of 11 residues.

This chain joins TRBV5-1 and TRBJ2-5; TRBD2 agrees at 15 bases. V lost 4 bases, J lost 2 bases, and 3 bases stayed unmatched. The CDR3 contains 16 residues. CDR1 is SGHRS and CDR2 is YFSETQ in the germline V gene. The CDR3 region has the DNA TGCGCCAGCAGCATCGGGACTAGCGGGGGGCAAGAGACCCAGTACTTC. This codes for CASSIGTSGGQETQYF. The full variable domain, rest sourced from reference TRBV5-1 and TRBJ2-5, is KAGVTQTPRYLIKTRGQQVTLSCSPISGHRSVSWYQQTPGQGLQFLFEYFSETQRNKGNFPGRFSGRQFSNSRSEMNVSTLELGDSALYLCASSIGTSGGQETQYFGPGTRLLVL.

The V and J genes are TRBV27 and TRBJ2-7; the D gene could be TRBD1 or TRBD2 (5 bases each). V was pared by 6 bases and J by 2 bases, with 20 bases between. Germline V gene sequence: CDR1 MNHEY, CDR2 SMNVEV (reference sequence). The CDR3 spans 16 residues. The chain's CDR3 is CASSQPGFRGPYEQYF. DNA for the CDR3: TGTGCCAGCAGCCAGCCCGGGTTTCGGGGACCCTACGAGCAGTACTTC.

This rearrangement joins TRBV11-3 to TRBJ2-3; maybe TRBD2 (6 bases). V was clipped by 1 base and J by 4 bases, with 9 bases between them. The CDR3 is 14 residues long. Germline lookup yields CDR1 SGHNT and CDR2 YENEEA. The CDR3 spells CASSLARDSDTQYF. CDR3 bases: TGTGCCAGCAGCTTAGCAAGGGACTCAGATACGCAGTATTTT.

The V gene is TRBV2, the J gene TRBJ1-4, with 7 bases lining up with TRBD1. V lost 4 bases, J lost 4 bases, and 6 bases stayed unmatched. CDR3 length: 15 amino acids. Germline loops: CDR1 SNHLY, CDR2 FYNNEI. Here the CDR3 reads CASSGQGRGNEKLFF. Here the CDR3 DNA reads TGTGCCAGCAGTGGACAGGGAAGGGGTAATGAAAAACTGTTTTTT.

This chain joins TRBV27 and TRBJ1-6; the D is unclear. Germline V gives CDR1 MNHEY, CDR2 SMNVEV (reference sequence). Trimming left V 0 bases short and J 6 bases short, with 12 bases between. The CDR3 is 16 residues long. The CDR3 reads CASSLSWGEGNSPLHF. The CDR3 DNA reads as TGTGCCAGCAGTTTATCTTGGGGTGAAGGTAATTCACCCCTCCACTTT.

Concerning this clonotype: One end of the junction varies from germline; a read error may be responsible. CDR3 region: CVSSADMTGSSYNSPLHF. As DNA, the CDR3 is TGTGTCAGCAGCGCCGATATGACAGGCAGCTCCTATAATTCACCCCTCCACTTT. The chain uses TRBV7-6 and TRBJ1-6; D perhaps matches TRBD1 (6 bases). The CDR3 has 18 residues. The V gene's germline CDR1 is SGHVS and CDR2 FNYEAQ.

The V and J genes are TRBV24-1 and TRBJ2-5; TRBD1 aligns across 7 bases. The V segment lost 4 bases and the J segment 2 bases; nucleotides outside the gene matches: 9. The germline V gene has CDR1 KGHDR and CDR2 SFDVKD. The CDR3 sequence is 16 residues long. CDR3 bases: TGTGCCACCAGTGACCCAACGACAGGGCGGCAAGAGACCCAGTACTTC. Translating it yields CATSDPTTGRQETQYF.

The chain carries TRBV4-1 and TRBJ2-6; D is unresolved. This CDR3 spans 15 amino acids. V gave up 0 bases and J gave up 4 bases, with 7 bases separating them. Germline V gene sequence: CDR1 MGHRA, CDR2 YSYEKL. CDR3 DNA: TGCGCCAGCAGCCAAGAGGGGTCCGGGGCCAACGTCCTGACTTTC. Amino acids: CASSQEGSGANVLTF.